This T cell receptor beta chain was documented in a study of T-cell memory formation after mild COVID-19. 5'RACE with constant-segment primers built TCRalpha and TCRbeta cDNA libraries with UMIs. TCRdb ran MiXCR on the 5' RACE reads and lists one entry per CDR3 protein. The data contain almost 350,000 distinct CDR3 sequences, 20% to 25% of them singletons. Germline CDR1 and CDR2: SGHTA and FQGNSA. Trimming took 6 bases from V and 1 from J; bases not matched to a gene: 3. The CDR3 has 14 residues. Sequencing used PBMCs or a T cell subset sorted from them (not recorded which). The chain links TRBV7-2 to TRBJ2-3; 8 bases line up with TRBD1. This TCR came from a man aged 18 to 30 who had mild COVID-19 (a few samples of this study predate the infection). Cell type and time point are not known. CDR3: CASRDRGGTDTQYF. DNA of the CDR3: TGTGCCAGCAGAGACAGGGGTGGCACAGATACGCAGTATTTT.